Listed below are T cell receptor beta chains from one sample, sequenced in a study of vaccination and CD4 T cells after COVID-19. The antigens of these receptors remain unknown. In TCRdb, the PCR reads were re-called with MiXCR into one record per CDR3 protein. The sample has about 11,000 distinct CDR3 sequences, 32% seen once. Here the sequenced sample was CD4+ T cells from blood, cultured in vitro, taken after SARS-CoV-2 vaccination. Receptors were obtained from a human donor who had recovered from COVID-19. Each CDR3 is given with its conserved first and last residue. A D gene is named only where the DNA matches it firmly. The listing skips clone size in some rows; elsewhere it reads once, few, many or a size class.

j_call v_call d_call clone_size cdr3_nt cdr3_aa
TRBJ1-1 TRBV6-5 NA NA TGTGCCAGCAGTTACTTGACAGGTTGGGCTGAAGCTTTCTTT CASSYLTGWAEAFF
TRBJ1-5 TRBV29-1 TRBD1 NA TGCAGCGTCAGGGACAGCGGAAATCAGCCCCAGCATTTT CSVRDSGNQPQHF
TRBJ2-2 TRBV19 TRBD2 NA TGTGCCAGTAATGGCGGGACTAGCAACACCGGGGAGCTGTTTTTT CASNGGTSNTGELFF
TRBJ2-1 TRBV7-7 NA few TGTGCCAGCAGCTTAGGGCGGGGAAAGGGGGACAGAACCTCCTACAATGAGCAGTTCTTC CASSLGRGKGDRTSYNEQFF
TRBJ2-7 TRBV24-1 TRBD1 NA TGTGCCACCAGTGATCCTCGACAGGGTAACTACGAGCAGTACTTC CATSDPRQGNYEQYF
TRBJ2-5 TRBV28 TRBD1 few TGTGCCAGCAGTTTGGCAGGGGGAAGACGTGAGACCCAGTACTTC CASSLAGGRRETQYF
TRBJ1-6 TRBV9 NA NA TGTGCCAGCAGCGTAGACGGACAGCTAGATTCACCCCTCCACTTT CASSVDGQLDSPLHF
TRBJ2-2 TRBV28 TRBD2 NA TGTGCCAGCAGTTTGGGCGGGAGTAAAACCGGGGAGCTGTTTTTT CASSLGGSKTGELFF
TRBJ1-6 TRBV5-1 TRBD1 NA TGCGCCAGCAGCCCGGGACAGGGGGCGAGTTCACCCCTCCACTTT CASSPGQGASSPLHF
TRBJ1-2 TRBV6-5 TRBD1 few TGTGCCAGCAGTTACAACAGGGGGACAGAGTTCTTC CASSYNRGTEFF
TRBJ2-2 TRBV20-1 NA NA TGCAGTGCTAGAGATCAGGGGAGCCCGGCCGGGGAGCTGTTTTTT CSARDQGSPAGELFF
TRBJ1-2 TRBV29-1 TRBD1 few TGCAGCACCGACAGGGGGCTGGATGGCTACACCTTC CSTDRGLDGYTF
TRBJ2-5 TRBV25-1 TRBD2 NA TGTGCCAGCCACCCTGAGGGAGGGGCCTCGGGAGAGACCCAGTACTTC CASHPEGGASGETQYF
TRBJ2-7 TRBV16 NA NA TGTGCCAGCAGCGCATTCCGGACTGCCTACGAGCAGTACTTC CASSAFRTAYEQYF
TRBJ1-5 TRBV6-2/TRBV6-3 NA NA TGTGCCAGCAGTTACTCCCAACTACCATCAGCCCAGCATTTT CASSYSQLPSAQHF
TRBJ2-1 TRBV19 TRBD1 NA TGTGCCAGTAGTACAGGGGACAGGGCTTGGGGTGAGCAGTTCTTC CASSTGDRAWGEQFF
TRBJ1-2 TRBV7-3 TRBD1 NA TGTGCCAGCAGCTTAGTCGAGGGGGCTGGCTACACCTTC CASSLVEGAGYTF
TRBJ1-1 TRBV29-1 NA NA TGCAGCGTTGGAACCCTGGGTGGGGACACTGAAGCTTTCTTT CSVGTLGGDTEAFF
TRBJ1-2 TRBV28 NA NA TGTGCCAGCAGTTTAACGACTACCACCTTC CASSLTTTTF
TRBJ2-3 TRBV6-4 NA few TGTGCCAGCAGTGTTTCGGTGGCAGATACGCAGTATTTT CASSVSVADTQYF
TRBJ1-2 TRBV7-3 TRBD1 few TGTGCCAGCAGCTTAAGGTGGACAGGGCCCTATGGCTACACCTTC CASSLRWTGPYGYTF
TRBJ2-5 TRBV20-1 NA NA TGCAGCGCCACACGGGGGTTGGGGGGCCAAGAGACCCAGTACTTC CSATRGLGGQETQYF
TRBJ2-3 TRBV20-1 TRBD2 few TGCAGTGCTACCCTGCGGGCGGGAGGGCCAGGTGATACGCAGTATTTT CSATLRAGGPGDTQYF
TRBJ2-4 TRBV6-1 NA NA TGTGCCAGCAGTACAGGAGCCAAAAACATTCAGTACTTC CASSTGAKNIQYF
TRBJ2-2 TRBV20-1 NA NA TGCAGTGCTAGGCGTCGCCTTTTGGGGACCGGGGAGCTGTTTTTT CSARRRLLGTGELFF
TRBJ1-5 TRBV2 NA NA TGTGCCAGCACCGCGGGGTATAGGGTTGGGGGTAAACTTAGCAATCAGCCCCAGCATTTT CASTAGYRVGGKLSNQPQHF
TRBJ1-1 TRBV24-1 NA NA TGTGCCACCAGTGACCCCAGGGTAGGGAACACTGAAGCTTTCTTT CATSDPRVGNTEAFF
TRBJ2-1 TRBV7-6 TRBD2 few TGTGCCAGCAGCTTAGTCGGGCTAGCGGGAGGATACAATGAGCAGTTCTTC CASSLVGLAGGYNEQFF
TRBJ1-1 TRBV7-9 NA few TGTGCCAGCCGCGTTGGGCTATATGAGACTGAAGCTTTCTTT CASRVGLYETEAFF
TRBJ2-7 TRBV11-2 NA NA TGTGCCAGCAGCTCGGGACTTCCGCCGAAGGAGCAGTACTTC CASSSGLPPKEQYF
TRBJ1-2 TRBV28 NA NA TGTGCCAGCAGTTTACACGGGTCTTGGGGCTACACCTTC CASSLHGSWGYTF
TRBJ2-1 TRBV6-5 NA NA TGTGCCAGCAGTTACGGTACAGGTATGAATGAGCAGTTCTTC CASSYGTGMNEQFF
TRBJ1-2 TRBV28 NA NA TGTGCCAGCAGTTTAAGCTATGGCTACACCTTC CASSLSYGYTF
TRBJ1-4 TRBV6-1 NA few TGTGCCGCACTGCGGGGGGGAACTAATGAAAAACTGTTTTTT CAALRGGTNEKLFF
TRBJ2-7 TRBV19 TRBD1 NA TGTGCCAGTGGGACAGGGGTTCCCTACGAGCAGTACTTC CASGTGVPYEQYF
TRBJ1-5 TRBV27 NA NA TGTGCCAGCAGTTTAGGACGGGTTAGCAATCAGCCCCAGCATTTT CASSLGRVSNQPQHF
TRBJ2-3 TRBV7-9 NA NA TGTGCCAGCACACGGGACCGCCGCGCGGATACGCAGTATTTT CASTRDRRADTQYF
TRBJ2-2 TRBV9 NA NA TGTGCCAGCAGCGTAGGGGACCCCGCGGGGGAGCTGTTTTTT CASSVGDPAGELFF
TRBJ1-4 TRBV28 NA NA TGTGCCAGCAGCCCTGGGGGTCTCCCTAATGAAAAACTGTTTTTT CASSPGGLPNEKLFF
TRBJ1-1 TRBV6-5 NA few TGTGCCAGCAGTTACAAGGCTTTGACTGAAGCTTTCTTT CASSYKALTEAFF
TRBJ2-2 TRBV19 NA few TGTGCCAGTACCCCCACCTGGGGGCTCACCGGGGAGCTGTTTTTT CASTPTWGLTGELFF
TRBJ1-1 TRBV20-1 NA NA TGCAGTGCTCCCAAGACGGGCGGGGGTACTGAAGCTTTCTTT CSAPKTGGGTEAFF
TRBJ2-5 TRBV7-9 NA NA TGTGCCAGCAGCAGAGCGGGCGGGCAAGAGACCCAGTACTTC CASSRAGGQETQYF
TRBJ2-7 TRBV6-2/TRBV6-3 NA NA TGTGCCAGCAGTTTTCTCAGCTTCTACGAGCAGTACTTC CASSFLSFYEQYF
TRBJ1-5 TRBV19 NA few TGTGCCGCCCGGGACCTCGATCAGCCCCAGCATTTT CAARDLDQPQHF
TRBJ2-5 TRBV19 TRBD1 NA TGTGCCAGTAGTCAGGACAGGGGGGAGACCCAGTACTTC CASSQDRGETQYF
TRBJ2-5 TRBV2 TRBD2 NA TGTGCCAGCAGGGGGAGAGGGGTAGCGGGAGTGGTTGAAGAGACCCAGTACTTC CASRGRGVAGVVEETQYF
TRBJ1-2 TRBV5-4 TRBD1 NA TGTGCCAGCAACCAAGGCCCACAGGGGAGAGGCTACACCTTC CASNQGPQGRGYTF
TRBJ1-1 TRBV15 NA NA TGTGCCACCAGCAGAGGACACCGGAACACTGAAGCTTTCTTT CATSRGHRNTEAFF
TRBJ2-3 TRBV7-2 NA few TGTGCCAGCAGCCCTTGGGACGGAAATACGCAGTATTTT CASSPWDGNTQYF
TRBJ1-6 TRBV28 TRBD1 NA TGTGCCAGCAGCTGGGACAGGGATAATTCACCCCTCCACTTT CASSWDRDNSPLHF
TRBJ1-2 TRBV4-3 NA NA TGCGCCAGCAGCCAAGAAAAAGGGACGTATGGCTACACCTTC CASSQEKGTYGYTF
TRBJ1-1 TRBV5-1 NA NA TGCGCCAGCAGCCCAAAGGGGGAGCCCATCACTGAAGCTTTCTTT CASSPKGEPITEAFF